This TCR beta chain was identified in a study of cytomegalovirus exposure and HLA in healthy donors. This clone has more than one count but fewer than ten. Its antigen remains unknown. The PCR used 60 Vbeta and 13 Jbeta primers. Authors' processing steps: Later, an analysis found 65 million to 85 million unique TCR beta chains, and around 12 million of these were shared. Measured with immunoSEQ multiplex PCR; TCRdb has only the in-frame clones, and not every one. V and J calls plus clone size are reproduced from that table; the DNA served to infer D and trimming. The sample records around 84,000 clones, around 77% being singletons. General study points: DRB1 showed the most TCR associations and HLA-C the fewest in a later analysis, as rates varied by HLA locus.

Deletions cut 3 bases from V and 13 bases from J, with 16 bases between. Germline V gives CDR1 GTSNPN, CDR2 SVGIG (reference sequence). The length of the CDR3 is 13 residues. The chain links TRBV30 to TRBJ1-6; D unresolved. The sample taken for sequencing was PBMCs. The receptor's source is a man aged 50 to 60 in good health and CMV-seronegative. DNA of the CDR3: TGTGCCTGGAGCCCTGGGAGCATGAGGCCCCTCCACTTT. Translation: CAWSPGSMRPLHF.